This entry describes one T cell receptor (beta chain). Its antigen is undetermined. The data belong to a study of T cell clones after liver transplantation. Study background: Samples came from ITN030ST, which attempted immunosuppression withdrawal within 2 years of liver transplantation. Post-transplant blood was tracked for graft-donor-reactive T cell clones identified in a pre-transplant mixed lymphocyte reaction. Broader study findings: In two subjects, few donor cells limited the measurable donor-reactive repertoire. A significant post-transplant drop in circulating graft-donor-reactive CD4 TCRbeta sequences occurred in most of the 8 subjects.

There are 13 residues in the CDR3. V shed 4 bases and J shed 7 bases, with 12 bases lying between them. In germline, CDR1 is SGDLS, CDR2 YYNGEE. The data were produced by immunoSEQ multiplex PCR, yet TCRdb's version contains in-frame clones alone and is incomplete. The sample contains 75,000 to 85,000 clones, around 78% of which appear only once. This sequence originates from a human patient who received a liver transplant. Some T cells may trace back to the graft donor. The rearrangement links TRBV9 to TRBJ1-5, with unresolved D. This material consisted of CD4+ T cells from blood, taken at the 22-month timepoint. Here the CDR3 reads CASSPRPDQPQHF. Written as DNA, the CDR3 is TGTGCCAGCAGCCCCCGACCTGACCAGCCCCAGCATTTT.